The 29 T cell receptor beta chains below come from one sample, sequenced in a study of blood T cell repertoires in COVID-19. The data were produced by immunoSEQ multiplex PCR, yet TCRdb's version contains in-frame clones alone and is incomplete. This sample has tens of thousands of clones; roughly 90% occur once, and the top ten carry roughly an eighth. The sequencing sample was made of peripheral blood. Receptors were obtained from a woman in her sixties or seventies with active COVID-19.

The V gene is TRBV11-3, the J gene TRBJ1-1, with D hard to call. This CDR3 has 14 residues. Germline values: CDR1 SGHNT, CDR2 YENEEA. The V end lost 5 bases, the J end lost 5 bases, and 15 bases lay between the germline ends. The CDR3 DNA is TGTGCCAGCAGCCTCGGATCTCCGGGGACTGAAGCTTTCTTT. As protein: CASSLGSPGTEAFF.

The chain has TRBV13 and TRBJ2-5, with 10 bases identical to TRBD2. Germline assignment: CDR1 PRHDT and CDR2 FYEKMQ (reference sequence). Germline trimming cut 1 base from V and 4 bases from J; bases unmatched to any gene: 6. The CDR3 loop spans 16 amino acids. DNA for the CDR3: TGTGCCAGCAGCTTAGCTAGCGGGGGCGCTGGAGAGACCCAGTACTTC. This encodes CASSLASGGAGETQYF.

This chain joins TRBV9 and TRBJ2-1, with TRBD1 as a possible D gene (5 bases). CDR1 is SGDLS and CDR2 is YYNGEE in the germline V gene. This CDR3 region has 15 residues. Trimming took 0 bases from V and 8 from J, leaving 15 bases between them. The CDR3 loop reads CASSVEGLGVYEQFF. The CDR3 DNA reads TGTGCCAGCAGCGTAGAGGGGCTTGGGGTGTATGAGCAGTTCTTC.

This clone came up once. The genes are TRBV3-1 (or the pseudogene TRBV3-2) and TRBJ2-5, with 12 bases lining up with TRBD2. The junction had 11 bases not matched to a gene; V was cut back by 5 bases and J by 7 bases. The V gene's germline CDR1 is LGHDT and CDR2 YNNKEL (reference sequence). The CDR3 contains 16 residues. The CDR3 coding sequence is TGTGCCAGCAGCACACTAGCGGGGGGCGGCTATAGGACCCAGTACTTC. Translation: CASSTLAGGGYRTQYF.

The V and J genes are TRBV9 and TRBJ2-7, with TRBD1 matching 9 bases. Per the germline V gene, CDR1 is SGDLS and CDR2 is YYNGEE. The CDR3 consists of 15 residues. The ends lost 4 bases at V and 1 base at J; junction bases unmatched: 6. CDR3: CASSTGTGFSYEQYF. The CDR3 DNA follows: TGTGCCAGCAGCACCGGGACAGGGTTTTCCTACGAGCAGTACTTC.

The rearrangement joins TRBV28 to TRBJ2-1; 11 bases are shared with TRBD2. CDR3 length: 13 amino acids. Trimming removed 3 bases from V and 9 bases from J; junction bases left unmatched: 1. Per the germline V gene, CDR1 is MDHEN and CDR2 is SYDVKM. The CDR3 here is CASSFSGGVEQFF. In nucleotides, the CDR3 is TGTGCCAGCAGTTTTAGCGGGGGGGTTGAGCAGTTCTTC. Variable domain in full (rest from reference TRBV28 and TRBJ2-1): DVKVTQSSRYLVKRTGEKVFLECVQDMDHENMFWYRQDPGLGLRLIYFSYDVKMKEKGDIPEGYSVSREKKERFSLILESASTNQTSMYLCASSFSGGVEQFFGPGTRLTVL.

The chain uses TRBV6-5 and TRBJ1-2, with D possibly matching TRBD1 (6 bases). Germline loops: CDR1 MNHEY, CDR2 SVGAGI. Trimming stripped 3 bases from V and 8 bases from J, with 16 bases between. The CDR3 covers 14 residues. The DNA of the CDR3 is TGTGCCAGCAGTTATTCCTCGATGGGGGCCGGCTACACCTTC. Protein product: CASSYSSMGAGYTF.

This clone was picked up a small number of times. This rearrangement joins TRBV2 to TRBJ2-5; D uncertain. V was cut by 1 base and J by 5 bases, with 5 bases left in between. Germline-derived CDR1 and CDR2 are SNHLY and FYNNEI. The CDR3 has 12 amino acids. DNA for the CDR3: TGTGCCAGCAGTGAAGTAATGGAGACCCAGTACTTC. It translates to CASSEVMETQYF. Variable domain in full (rest from reference TRBV2 and TRBJ2-5): EPEVTQTPSHQVTQMGQEVILRCVPISNHLYFYWYRQILGQKVEFLVSFYNNEISEKSEIFDDQFSVERPDGSNFTLKIRSTKLEDSAMYFCASSEVMETQYFGPGTRLLVL.

This clone was seen a handful of times. The gene calls are TRBV7-3 and TRBJ2-5; 8 bases fit TRBD2. J lost 0 bases, V lost 3 bases, and 9 bases had no gene match. The germline V gene encodes CDR1 SGHTA and CDR2 FQGTGA. This CDR3 has 17 residues. The CDR3 coding sequence is TGTGCCAGCAGCTTCGGGCGTGGCGGGGGGAACCAAGAGACCCAGTACTTC. It encodes CASSFGRGGGNQETQYF.

J is TRBJ1-1 and V is TRBV28; 10 nucleotides match TRBD1. CDR1 and CDR2 from the germline V gene are MDHEN and SYDVKM. The CDR3 runs 16 residues. The junction had 9 bases not matched to a gene; V was cut back by 5 bases and J by 3 bases. CDR3 region: CASSARQGARDTEAFF. CDR3 nucleotide sequence: TGTGCCAGCAGTGCCCGACAGGGGGCGCGGGACACTGAAGCTTTCTTT. The whole variable domain, remainder taken from reference TRBV28 and TRBJ1-1, is DVKVTQSSRYLVKRTGEKVFLECVQDMDHENMFWYRQDPGLGLRLIYFSYDVKMKEKGDIPEGYSVSREKKERFSLILESASTNQTSMYLCASSARQGARDTEAFFGQGTRLTVV.

The chain combines TRBV7-3 with TRBJ2-2; D gene unclear. This CDR3 region has 15 residues. Germline CDR1 SGHTA, CDR2 FQGTGA. The germline V and J ends were trimmed by 2 bases and 6 bases, with 13 bases remaining between them. The DNA for the CDR3 is TGTGCCAGCAGCTTATCTGGCCAGCGTGCCGGGGAGCTGTTTTTT. This encodes CASSLSGQRAGELFF.

The genes are TRBV5-6 and TRBJ2-1, with 16 positions matching TRBD2. CDR3 size: 17 residues. After removal of 4 bases from V and 9 bases from J, the junction contained 10 bases not matched to a gene. Germline assignment: CDR1 SGHDT and CDR2 YYEEEE. CDR3 sequence reads: CASSPTGLAGGPGEQFF. The CDR3 DNA follows: TGTGCCAGCAGCCCAACGGGACTAGCGGGGGGGCCCGGTGAGCAGTTCTTC.

The chain uses TRBV19 and TRBJ1-6, with D unresolved. V was shortened by 7 bases and J by 0 bases, with 16 bases between the two germline ends. Per germline, CDR1 LNHDA and CDR2 SQIVND (reference sequence). This CDR3 region has 17 residues. CDR3: CASKLRAGSSYNSPLHF. The CDR3 bases are TGTGCCAGTAAATTGCGGGCCGGGAGCTCCTATAATTCACCCCTCCACTTT.

Remarks on this clone: The junction does not match germline at one end; this may be a read error. The DNA for the CDR3 is TGTGCCAGCAGTGAATATGAGGGTAGCCATCAGCCCCAGCATTTT. Protein sequence: CASSEYEGSHQPQHF. V and J are TRBV2 and TRBJ1-5, with no clear D. The CDR3 runs to 15 residues. In germline, CDR1 is SNHLY, CDR2 FYNNEI.

This clone appeared once. The V and J genes are TRBV10-2 and TRBJ2-3; 8 nucleotides line up with TRBD2. The V and J ends lost 3 bases and 2 bases, in that order; junction bases with no gene match: 10. Germline-derived CDR1 and CDR2 are WSHSY and SAAADI. The CDR3 runs 17 residues. CDR3 in amino acids: CASSDVSGGVTTDTQYF. Here the CDR3 DNA reads TGCGCCAGCAGTGACGTGAGCGGGGGAGTCACCACAGATACGCAGTATTTT.

V gene TRBV10-3 combines with J gene TRBJ2-7; TRBD1 matches 10 bases. The CDR3 contains 15 residues. Germline V lookup: CDR1 ENHRY, CDR2 SYGVKD. The J segment lost 5 bases and the V segment lost 6 bases, leaving 10 bases of the junction unmatched. The CDR3: CAIRDLTGGLNEQYF. CDR3 in DNA: TGTGCCATCAGAGATCTGACAGGGGGCTTGAACGAGCAGTACTTC.

This clone was found a few times. The chain couples TRBV5-4 to TRBJ1-2; the D is unclear. This CDR3 has 14 residues. Deletions cut 1 base from V and 4 bases from J, with 11 bases between. The V gene's germline CDR1 is SGHNT and CDR2 YYREEE (reference sequence). The CDR3 here is CASSLRGPLYGYTF. In DNA form, the CDR3 reads TGTGCCAGCAGCTTGCGAGGGCCACTCTATGGCTACACCTTC.

The chain is built from TRBV18 and TRBJ2-5, with D possibly matching TRBD1 (5 bases). The germline V gene has CDR1 KGHSH and CDR2 LQKENI. The CDR3 runs 13 residues. V lost 2 bases and J 3 bases, leaving 7 bases between the germline ends. The CDR3 spells CASSPIREETQYF. The CDR3 bases are TGTGCCAGCTCACCAATCAGGGAAGAGACCCAGTACTTC.

The chain carries TRBV6-5 and TRBJ1-2, with 9 bases that match TRBD1. J lost 5 bases, V lost 7 bases, and 8 bases had no gene match. This CDR3 has 14 amino acids. Per germline, CDR1 MNHEY and CDR2 SVGAGI. DNA for the CDR3: TGTGCCAGCACCGACACAGGGGGCAGTTATGGCTACACCTTC. As protein: CASTDTGGSYGYTF.

The chain uses TRBV18 and TRBJ2-5; D is unclear. Per germline, CDR1 KGHSH and CDR2 LQKENI. The CDR3 loop spans 13 amino acids. The V end was cut by 3 bases, the J end by 5 bases, with 10 bases between. CDR3 sequence (DNA): TGTGCCAGCTCACCCCCCTTGGAGGAGACCCAGTACTTC. It encodes CASSPPLEETQYF.

The chain couples TRBV7-2 to TRBJ2-5; tentatively, D is TRBD2 (6 bases). The CDR3 has 16 amino acids. Germline CDR1 is SGHTA and CDR2 is FQGNSA. Trimming removed 4 bases at V and 5 bases at J, with 20 bases between. The chain's CDR3 is CASSSGFGSGWETQYF. Written as DNA, the CDR3 is TGTGCCAGCAGCTCGGGGTTCGGGAGCGGGTGGGAGACCCAGTACTTC. Full variable domain (remainder filled in from reference TRBV7-2 and TRBJ2-5): GAGVSQSPSNKVTEKGKDVELRCDPISGHTALYWYRQSLGQGLEFLIYFQGNSAPDKSGLPSDRFSAERTGGSVSTLTIQRTQQEDSAVYLCASSSGFGSGWETQYFGPGTRLLVL.

The chain joins TRBV7-2 to TRBJ2-1, with 11 bases identical to TRBD2. V was clipped by 3 bases and J by 4 bases; unmatched bases: 5. This CDR3 is 16 amino acids long. CDR1 is SGHTA and CDR2 is FQGNSA in the germline V gene. In DNA, the CDR3 is TGTGCCAGCAGCTTCCTAGCGGGGGGACAGTACAATGAGCAGTTCTTC. This codes for CASSFLAGGQYNEQFF.

The genes are TRBV5-4 and TRBJ1-3, with 9 bases aligning to TRBD1. The germline gives CDR1 SGHNT, CDR2 YYREEE (reference sequence). The CDR3 spans 17 residues. Trimming at V came to 3 bases and at J to 0 bases, leaving 7 bases not matched to a gene. The chain's CDR3 is CASSSGTGPLSGNTIYF. DNA for the CDR3: TGTGCCAGCAGCTCCGGGACAGGGCCCCTCTCTGGAAACACCATATATTTT.

This clone was detected only once. DNA of the CDR3: TGCGCCGGACAGACAGGCACGAACACTGAAGCTTTCTTT. Translating gives CAGQTGTNTEAFF. The rearrangement joins TRBV10-2 to TRBJ1-1; possibly TRBD1 for D (6 bases). From germline, CDR1 is WSHSY and CDR2 SAAADI. Between the trimmed V and J ends, which lost 11 bases and 1 base, there was a span of 14 bases. CDR3 length equals 13 residues.

The chain is built from TRBV12-3 or TRBV12-4 and TRBJ2-5; possible D gene TRBD2, 6 bases. V was clipped by 6 bases and J by 5 bases, with 13 bases between them. The CDR3 has 13 residues. The CDR3 loop reads CASSPGGLETQYF. Written as DNA, the CDR3 is TGTGCCAGCAGCCCTGGGGGGTTGGAGACCCAGTACTTC.

The CDR3 loop reads CASSMQGRGATEAFF. The CDR3 bases are TGTGCCAGTAGTATGCAGGGGCGAGGGGCCACTGAAGCTTTCTTT. The chain combines TRBV19 with TRBJ1-1, with D perhaps matching TRBD1 (6 bases). Germline V gene sequence: CDR1 LNHDA, CDR2 SQIVND (reference sequence). V gave up 3 bases and J gave up 4 bases, with 15 bases separating them. This CDR3 contains 15 residues.

The J gene is TRBJ2-1, the V gene TRBV6-5, with 9 bases that match TRBD2. Germline V CDR1 and CDR2: MNHEY, SVGAGI. The CDR3 runs to 14 residues. Trimming removed 4 bases from V and 7 bases from J; junction bases left unmatched: 5. In DNA form, the CDR3 reads TGTGCCAGCAGTTCTAGCGGGGTCGGGAATGAGCAGTTCTTC. As protein: CASSSSGVGNEQFF.

This clone was seen more than once but under ten times. The V call is TRBV7-9, the J call TRBJ2-7, with TRBD1 matching 7 bases. The CDR3 is 14 amino acids. Germline loops: CDR1 SEHNR, CDR2 FQNEAQ (reference sequence). The V segment lost 3 bases and the J segment 7 bases; nucleotides outside the gene matches: 9. The CDR3 coding sequence is TGTGCCAGCAGCTTGGGACAGTTGGTAGGGGAGCAGTACTTC. Its translation: CASSLGQLVGEQYF.

The genes are TRBV7-2 and TRBJ1-2; D gene uncertain. Trimming stripped 4 bases from V and 5 bases from J, with 11 bases between. Germline assignment: CDR1 SGHTA and CDR2 FQGNSA. This CDR3 has 13 residues. CDR3 DNA sequence: TGTGCCAGCAGCTACGACGGGAGATATGGCTACACCTTC. It codes for CASSYDGRYGYTF. The complete variable domain, with remaining parts taken from reference TRBV7-2 and TRBJ1-2, reads GAGVSQSPSNKVTEKGKDVELRCDPISGHTALYWYRQSLGQGLEFLIYFQGNSAPDKSGLPSDRFSAERTGGSVSTLTIQRTQQEDSAVYLCASSYDGRYGYTFGSGTRLTVV.